The sample holds a few counts of the clone carrying this TCR beta chain. Its antigen is as yet unknown. This sample stems from a study of identical twins. Overall study findings and caveats: Insertions were reduced in abundant cord blood beta clonotypes but not in memory repertoires.

Using its own MiXCR run on the 5' RACE reads, TCRdb lists one record per CDR3 protein. The sample carries 1.5 million to 2 million distinct CDR3 sequences, 25% to 35% recorded once. V gave up 4 bases and J gave up 4 bases, with 14 bases separating them. The germline V gene has CDR1 DFQATT and CDR2 SNEGSKA (reference sequence). CDR3 length equals 13 residues. The clonotype originates from a newborn girl in good health. The chain recombines TRBV20-1 with TRBJ2-7; tentatively, D is TRBD1 (6 bases). Sequencing was done on a sample of cord blood. The chain's CDR3 is CSAMKKGQYEQYF. The CDR3 DNA is TGCAGTGCTATGAAAAAGGGACAATACGAGCAGTACTTC.